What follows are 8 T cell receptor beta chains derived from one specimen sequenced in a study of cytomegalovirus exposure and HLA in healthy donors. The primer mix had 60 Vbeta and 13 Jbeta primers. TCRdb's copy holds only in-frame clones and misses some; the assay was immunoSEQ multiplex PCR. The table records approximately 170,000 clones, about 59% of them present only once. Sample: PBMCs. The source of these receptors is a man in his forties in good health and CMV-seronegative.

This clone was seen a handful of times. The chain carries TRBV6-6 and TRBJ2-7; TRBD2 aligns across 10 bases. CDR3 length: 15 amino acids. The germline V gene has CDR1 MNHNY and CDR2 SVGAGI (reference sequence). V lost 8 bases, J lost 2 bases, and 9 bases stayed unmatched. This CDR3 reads CASSPRSGGTYEQYF. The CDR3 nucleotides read TGTGCCAGCTCGCCCCGTAGCGGGGGGACCTACGAGCAGTACTTC.

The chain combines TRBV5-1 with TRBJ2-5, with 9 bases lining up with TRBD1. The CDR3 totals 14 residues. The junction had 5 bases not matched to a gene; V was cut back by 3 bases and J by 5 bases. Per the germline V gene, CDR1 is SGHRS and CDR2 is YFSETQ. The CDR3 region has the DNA TGCGCCAGCAGCTCCAGACAGGGGGGGGAGACCCAGTACTTC. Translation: CASSSRQGGETQYF.

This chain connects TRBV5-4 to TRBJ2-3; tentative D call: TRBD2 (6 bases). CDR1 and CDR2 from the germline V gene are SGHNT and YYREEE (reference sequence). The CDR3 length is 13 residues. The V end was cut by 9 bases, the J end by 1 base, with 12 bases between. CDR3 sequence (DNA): TGTGCCACCCAGGCTAGCGGCACAGATACGCAGTATTTT. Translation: CATQASGTDTQYF.

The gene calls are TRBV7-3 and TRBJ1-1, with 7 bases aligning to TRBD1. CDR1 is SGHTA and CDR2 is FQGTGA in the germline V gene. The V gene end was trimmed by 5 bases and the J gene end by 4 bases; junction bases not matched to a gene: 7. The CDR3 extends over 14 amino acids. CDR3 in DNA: TGTGCCAGCAGCGACAGGGATTCTTTCACTGAAGCTTTCTTT. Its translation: CASSDRDSFTEAFF.

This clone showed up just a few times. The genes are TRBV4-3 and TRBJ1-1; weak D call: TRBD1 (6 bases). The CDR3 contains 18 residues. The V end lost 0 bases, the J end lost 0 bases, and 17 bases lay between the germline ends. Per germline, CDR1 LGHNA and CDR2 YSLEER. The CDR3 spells CASSQDSEDGDMNTEAFF. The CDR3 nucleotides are TGCGCCAGCAGCCAAGATTCGGAAGACGGGGACATGAACACTGAAGCTTTCTTT.

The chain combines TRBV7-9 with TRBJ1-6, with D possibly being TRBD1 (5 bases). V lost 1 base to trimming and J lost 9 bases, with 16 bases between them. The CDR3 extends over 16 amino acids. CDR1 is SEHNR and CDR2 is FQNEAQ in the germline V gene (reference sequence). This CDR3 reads CASSLVDGDLSSPLHF. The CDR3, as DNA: TGTGCCAGCAGCTTAGTGGATGGGGACTTAAGTTCACCCCTCCACTTT.

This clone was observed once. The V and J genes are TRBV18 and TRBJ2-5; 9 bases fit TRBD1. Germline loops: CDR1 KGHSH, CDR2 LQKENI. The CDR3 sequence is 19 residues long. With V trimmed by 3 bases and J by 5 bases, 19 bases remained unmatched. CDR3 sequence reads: CASSPLMAYGQGIGETQYF. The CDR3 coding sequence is TGTGCCAGCTCACCGCTGATGGCTTATGGACAGGGGATCGGGGAGACCCAGTACTTC.

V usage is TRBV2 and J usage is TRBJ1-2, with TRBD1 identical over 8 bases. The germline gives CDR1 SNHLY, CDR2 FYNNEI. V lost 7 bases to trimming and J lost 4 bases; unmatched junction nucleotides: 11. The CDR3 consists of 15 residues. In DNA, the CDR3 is TGTGCCAGCACCCGAGACAGGGGTGAGATCTATGGCTACACCTTC. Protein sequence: CASTRDRGEIYGYTF.